Sequencing of this T cell receptor (beta chain) was carried out in a study of vaccination effects on CD4 cells after COVID-19. Using immunoSEQ multiplex PCR, the repertoire was profiled, and TCRdb retains in-frame clones only, with some absent. The sample contains tens of thousands of clones, approximately 76% of which appear only once. This clone was counted a single time. Its antigen is still unknown. V lost 6 bases and J lost 7, with 16 bases in between. Per germline, CDR1 SNHLY and CDR2 FYNNEI. CDR3 size: 14 residues. Viral peptide pools were used in the ViraFEST assay to expand antigen-specific CD4+ T cells, and sequencing came afterward. The culture ran for 10 days, and then CD4+ T cells were isolated. Recipients of the vaccine had no prior SARS-CoV-2 infection and negative nucleocapsid antibodies.

The sequence was collected from a human donor who received a COVID-19 vaccine. The chain is built from TRBV2 and TRBJ1-5; no clear D. The material sequenced was CD4+ T cells from PBMCs cultured with HCoV-NL63 spike peptides, taken before COVID-19 vaccination. Written as DNA, the CDR3 is TGTGCCAGCAGGACGGACTGGGCGGGCCAGCCCCAGCATTTT. Its translation: CASRTDWAGQPQHF. The full variable domain, its missing parts supplied by reference TRBV2 and TRBJ1-5, is EPEVTQTPSHQVTQMGQEVILRCVPISNHLYFYWYRQILGQKVEFLVSFYNNEISEKSEIFDDQFSVERPDGSNFTLKIRSTKLEDSAMYFCASRTDWAGQPQHFGDGTRLSIL.